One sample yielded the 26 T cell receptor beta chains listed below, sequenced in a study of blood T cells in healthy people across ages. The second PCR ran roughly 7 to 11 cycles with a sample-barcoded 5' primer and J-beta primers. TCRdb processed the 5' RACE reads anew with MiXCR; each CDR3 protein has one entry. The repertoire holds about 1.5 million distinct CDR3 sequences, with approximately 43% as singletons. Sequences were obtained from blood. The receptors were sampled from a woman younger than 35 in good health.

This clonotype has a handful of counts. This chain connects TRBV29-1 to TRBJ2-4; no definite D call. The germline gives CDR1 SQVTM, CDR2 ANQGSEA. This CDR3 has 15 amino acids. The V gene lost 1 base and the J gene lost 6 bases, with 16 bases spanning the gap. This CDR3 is CSVEVLDVRSNIQYF. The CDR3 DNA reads TGCAGCGTTGAAGTCCTCGACGTGAGATCAAACATTCAGTACTTC. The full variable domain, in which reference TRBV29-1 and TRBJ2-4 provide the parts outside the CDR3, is SAVISQKPSRDICQRGTSLTIQCQVDSQVTMMFWYRQQPGQSLTLIATANQGSEATYESGFVIDKFPISRPNLTFSTLTVSNMSPEDSSIYLCSVEVLDVRSNIQYFGAGTRLSVL.

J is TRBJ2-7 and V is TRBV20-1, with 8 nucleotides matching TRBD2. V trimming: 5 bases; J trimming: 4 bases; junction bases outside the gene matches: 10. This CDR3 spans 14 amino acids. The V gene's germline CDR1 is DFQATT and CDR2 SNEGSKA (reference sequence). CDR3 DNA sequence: TGCAGTGCTCCCGGGGGGGAGGTATTGTACGAGCAGTACTTC. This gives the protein CSAPGGEVLYEQYF.

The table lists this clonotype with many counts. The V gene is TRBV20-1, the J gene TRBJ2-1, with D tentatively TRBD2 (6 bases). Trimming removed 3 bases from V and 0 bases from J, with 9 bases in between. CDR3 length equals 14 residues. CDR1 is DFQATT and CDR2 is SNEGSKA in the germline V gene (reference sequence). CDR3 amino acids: CSASDGSSYNEQFF. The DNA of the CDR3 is TGCAGTGCTAGTGACGGGAGCTCCTACAATGAGCAGTTCTTC.

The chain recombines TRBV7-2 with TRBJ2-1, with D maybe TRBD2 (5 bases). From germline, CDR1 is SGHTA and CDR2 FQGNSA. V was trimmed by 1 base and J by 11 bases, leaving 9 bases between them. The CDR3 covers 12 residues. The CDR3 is CASSLVGIKQFF. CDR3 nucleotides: TGTGCCAGCAGCTTAGTCGGGATCAAGCAGTTCTTC.

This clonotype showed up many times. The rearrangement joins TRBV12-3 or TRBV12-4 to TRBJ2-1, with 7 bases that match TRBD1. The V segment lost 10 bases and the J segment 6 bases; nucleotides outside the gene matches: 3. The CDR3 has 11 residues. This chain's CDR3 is CANRQGNEQFF. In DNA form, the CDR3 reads TGTGCCAATCGACAGGGCAATGAGCAGTTCTTC.

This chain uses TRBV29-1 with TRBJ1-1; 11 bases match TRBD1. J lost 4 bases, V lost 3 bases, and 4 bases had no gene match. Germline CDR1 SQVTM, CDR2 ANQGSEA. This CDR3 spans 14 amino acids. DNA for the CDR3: TGCAGCGTTGAGGACAGGGGGCTGGTCACTGAAGCTTTCTTT. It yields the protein CSVEDRGLVTEAFF. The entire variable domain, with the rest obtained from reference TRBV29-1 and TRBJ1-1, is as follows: SAVISQKPSRDICQRGTSLTIQCQVDSQVTMMFWYRQQPGQSLTLIATANQGSEATYESGFVIDKFPISRPNLTFSTLTVSNMSPEDSSIYLCSVEDRGLVTEAFFGQGTRLTVV.

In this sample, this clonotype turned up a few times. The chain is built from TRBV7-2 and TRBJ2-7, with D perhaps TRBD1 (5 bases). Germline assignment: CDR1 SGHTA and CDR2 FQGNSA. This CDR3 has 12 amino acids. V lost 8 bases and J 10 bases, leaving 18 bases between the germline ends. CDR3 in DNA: TGTGCCAGCGCACCTGTCGGATGGACACAGTACTTC. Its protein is CASAPVGWTQYF.

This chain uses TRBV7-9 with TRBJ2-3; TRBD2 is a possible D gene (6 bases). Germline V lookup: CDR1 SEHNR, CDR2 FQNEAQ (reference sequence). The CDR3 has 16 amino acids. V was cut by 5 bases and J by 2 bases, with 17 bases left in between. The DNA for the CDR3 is TGTGCCAGCAGCCTACCAATCGGGGGAGCCACAGATACGCAGTATTTT. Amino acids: CASSLPIGGATDTQYF.

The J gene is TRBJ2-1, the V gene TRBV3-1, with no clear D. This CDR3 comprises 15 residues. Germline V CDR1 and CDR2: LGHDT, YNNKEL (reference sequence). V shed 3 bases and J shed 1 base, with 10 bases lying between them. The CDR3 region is CASSHIAGSYNEQFF. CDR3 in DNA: TGTGCCAGCAGCCATATAGCTGGGTCCTACAATGAGCAGTTCTTC.

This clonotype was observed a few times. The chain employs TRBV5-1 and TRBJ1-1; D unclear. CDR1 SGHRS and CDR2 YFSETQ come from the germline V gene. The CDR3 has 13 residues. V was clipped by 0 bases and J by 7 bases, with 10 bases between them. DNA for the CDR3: TGCGCCAGCAGCTTGGATCGGGGAGGTGAAGCTTTCTTT. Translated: CASSLDRGGEAFF.

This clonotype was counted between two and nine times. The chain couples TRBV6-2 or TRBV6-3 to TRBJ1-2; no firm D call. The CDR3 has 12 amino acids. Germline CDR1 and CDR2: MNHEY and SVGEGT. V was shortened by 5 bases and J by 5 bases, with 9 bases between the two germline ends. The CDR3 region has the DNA TGTGCCAGCAGTCTACAGAAATATGGCTACACCTTC. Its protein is CASSLQKYGYTF.

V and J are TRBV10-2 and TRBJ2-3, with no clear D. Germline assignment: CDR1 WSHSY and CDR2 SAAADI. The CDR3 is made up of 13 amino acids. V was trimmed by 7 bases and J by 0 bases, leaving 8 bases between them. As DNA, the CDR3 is TGCGCCAGCACCGGGTGGAGCACAGATACGCAGTATTTT. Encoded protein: CASTGWSTDTQYF.

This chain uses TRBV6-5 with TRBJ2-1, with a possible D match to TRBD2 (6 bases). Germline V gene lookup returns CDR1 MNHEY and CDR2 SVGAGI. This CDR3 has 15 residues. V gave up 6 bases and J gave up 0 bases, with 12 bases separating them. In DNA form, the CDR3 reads TGTGCCAGCAGACGAAGCGGGTTCTCCTACAATGAGCAGTTCTTC. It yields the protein CASRRSGFSYNEQFF.

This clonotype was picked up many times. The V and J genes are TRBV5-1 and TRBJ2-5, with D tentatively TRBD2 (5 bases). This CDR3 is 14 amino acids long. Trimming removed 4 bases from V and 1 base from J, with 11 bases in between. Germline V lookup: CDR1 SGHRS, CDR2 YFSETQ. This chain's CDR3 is CASSPRLIQETQYF. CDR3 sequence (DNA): TGCGCCAGCAGCCCCCGACTAATCCAAGAGACCCAGTACTTC.

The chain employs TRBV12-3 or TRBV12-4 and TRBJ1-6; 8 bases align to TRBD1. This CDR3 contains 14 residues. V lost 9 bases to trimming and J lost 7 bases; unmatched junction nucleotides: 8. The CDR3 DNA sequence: TGTGCCAGTACCCTTAGGACAGGGAATTCACCCCTCCACTTT. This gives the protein CASTLRTGNSPLHF.

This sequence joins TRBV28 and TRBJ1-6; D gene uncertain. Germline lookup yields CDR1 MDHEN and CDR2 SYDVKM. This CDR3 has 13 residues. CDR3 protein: CVTRSSYNSPLHF. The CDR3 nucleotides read TGTGTCACGCGCAGCTCCTATAATTCACCCCTCCACTTT.

The CDR3 is CSQAGGAYNEQFF. DNA for the CDR3: TGCAGTCAAGCGGGGGGCGCCTACAATGAGCAGTTCTTC. This sequence joins TRBV20-1 and TRBJ2-1, with 9 nucleotides matching TRBD2. CDR3 size: 13 residues. Per the germline V gene, CDR1 is DFQATT and CDR2 is SNEGSKA (reference sequence). V shed 8 bases and J 2 bases; nucleotides not matched to a gene: 4.

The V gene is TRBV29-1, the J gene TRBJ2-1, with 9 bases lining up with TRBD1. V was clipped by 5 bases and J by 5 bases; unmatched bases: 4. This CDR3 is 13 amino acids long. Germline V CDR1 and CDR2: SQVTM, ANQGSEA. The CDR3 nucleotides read TGCAGCGTTCCCGGGACAGGGCACAATGAGCAGTTCTTC. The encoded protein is CSVPGTGHNEQFF.

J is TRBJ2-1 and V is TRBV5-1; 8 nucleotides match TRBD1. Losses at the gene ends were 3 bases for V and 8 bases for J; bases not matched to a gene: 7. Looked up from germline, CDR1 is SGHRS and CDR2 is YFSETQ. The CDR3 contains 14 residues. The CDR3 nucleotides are TGCGCCAGCAGCTCCGGACAGGGATGGGATGAGCAGTTCTTC. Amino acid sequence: CASSSGQGWDEQFF.

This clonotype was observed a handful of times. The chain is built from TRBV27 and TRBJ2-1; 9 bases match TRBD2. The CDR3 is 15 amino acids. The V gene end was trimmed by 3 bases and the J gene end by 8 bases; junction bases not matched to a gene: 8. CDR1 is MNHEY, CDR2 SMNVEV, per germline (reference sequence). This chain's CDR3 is CASSFLGGGGYEQFF. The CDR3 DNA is TGTGCCAGCAGTTTCTTGGGCGGGGGGGGGTATGAGCAGTTCTTC.

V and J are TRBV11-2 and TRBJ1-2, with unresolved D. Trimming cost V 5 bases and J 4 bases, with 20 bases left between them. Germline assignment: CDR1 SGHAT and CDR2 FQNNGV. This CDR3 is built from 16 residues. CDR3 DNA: TGTGCCAGCAGCGGACCGCGCGATTTAAGACTCTATGGCTACACCTTC. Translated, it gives CASSGPRDLRLYGYTF.

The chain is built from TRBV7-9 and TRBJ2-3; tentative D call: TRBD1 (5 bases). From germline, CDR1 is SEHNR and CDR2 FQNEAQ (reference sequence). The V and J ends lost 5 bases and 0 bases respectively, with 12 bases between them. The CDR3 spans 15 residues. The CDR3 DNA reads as TGTGCCAGCAGCCGGACAAGATCTAGCACAGATACGCAGTATTTT. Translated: CASSRTRSSTDTQYF.

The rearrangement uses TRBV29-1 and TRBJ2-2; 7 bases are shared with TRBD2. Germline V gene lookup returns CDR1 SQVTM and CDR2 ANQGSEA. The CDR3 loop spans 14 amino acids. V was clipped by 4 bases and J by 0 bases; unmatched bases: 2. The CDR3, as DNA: TGCAGCGTTGGGGGACTAACGAACACCGGGGAGCTGTTTTTT. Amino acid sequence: CSVGGLTNTGELFF.

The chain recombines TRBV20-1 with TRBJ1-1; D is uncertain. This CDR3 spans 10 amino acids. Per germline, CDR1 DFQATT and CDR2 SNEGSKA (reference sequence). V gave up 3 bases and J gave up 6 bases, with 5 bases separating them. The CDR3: CSARMSEAFF. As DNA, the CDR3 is TGCAGTGCTAGGATGTCTGAAGCTTTCTTT.

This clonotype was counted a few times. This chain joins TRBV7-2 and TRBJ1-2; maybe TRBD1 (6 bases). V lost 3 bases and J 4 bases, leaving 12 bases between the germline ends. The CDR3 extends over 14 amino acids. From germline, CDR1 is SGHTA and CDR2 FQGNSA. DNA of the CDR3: TGTGCCAGCAGCTTCCGGGACACCACCTATGGCTACACCTTC. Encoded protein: CASSFRDTTYGYTF.

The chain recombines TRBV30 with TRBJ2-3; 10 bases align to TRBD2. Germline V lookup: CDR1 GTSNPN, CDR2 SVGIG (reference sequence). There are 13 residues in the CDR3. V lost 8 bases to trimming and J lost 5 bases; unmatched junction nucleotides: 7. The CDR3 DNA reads TGTGCCCATAGCGGGGGGTTGGGAGATACGCAGTATTTT. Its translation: CAHSGGLGDTQYF.